This paragraph reports one TCR beta chain. The sample belongs to a study of CD8 T cells in Susac syndrome. V lost 8 bases and J lost 0, with 12 bases in between. Germline loops: CDR1 MDHEN, CDR2 SYDVKM. CDR3 length equals 14 residues. An input of roughly 0.5 to 1 ug of RNA was subjected to reverse transcription using random hexamers. A single record per CDR3 protein comes from TCRdb applying MiXCR to the immunoSEQ multiplex PCR reads. Altogether roughly 200,000 distinct CDR3 sequences are present, approximately 95% being singletons, with the ten largest covering less than 0.2%. V and J are TRBV28 and TRBJ2-3; D perhaps matches TRBD1 (6 bases). This sequence originates from a human donor with multiple sclerosis. The sample consisted of CD8+ T cells from PBMCs. The CDR3: CASQGTSSTDTQYF. The DNA of the CDR3 is TGTGCCAGCCAAGGGACATCTAGCACAGATACGCAGTATTTT.